Reported below is one T cell receptor beta chain. The antigen remains unidentified. The CDR3 spans 12 residues. Germline V gene sequence: CDR1 ENHRY, CDR2 SYGVKD. The V end lost 8 bases, the J end lost 2 bases, and 7 bases lay between the germline ends. Incorporated into the TCR beta cDNA libraries were unique molecular identifiers, which served to reduce PCR and sequencing biases. With roughly 0.85 to 11 million T cells as the source, approximately 450,000 cDNA molecules resulted. Each CDR3 protein gets one entry after TCRdb re-called the PCR reads with MiXCR. The sample comprises about half a million distinct CDR3 sequences, less than 40% of which are singletons, and 4.5% to 7.5% rests with the top ten. The data derive from a study of post-analysis software for immune sequencing data. Whole-study context: The courses of disease that were included comprised relapsing-remitting, secondary progressive and progressive-relapsing multiple sclerosis.

Study conclusions and caveats: Among roughly five TRBV segments more frequent in patients than controls were TRBV5-6, TRBV5-1 and TRBV20-1. People with multiple sclerosis had a significantly lower normalized Chao1 diversity than controls did.

Sequencing input: blood. The chain has TRBV10-3 and TRBJ1-3, with D maybe TRBD1 (6 bases). The source is a girl aged 2-17 years with multiple sclerosis. The CDR3: CAIWTAGNTIYF. DNA of the CDR3: TGTGCCATCTGGACAGCTGGAAACACCATATATTTT.